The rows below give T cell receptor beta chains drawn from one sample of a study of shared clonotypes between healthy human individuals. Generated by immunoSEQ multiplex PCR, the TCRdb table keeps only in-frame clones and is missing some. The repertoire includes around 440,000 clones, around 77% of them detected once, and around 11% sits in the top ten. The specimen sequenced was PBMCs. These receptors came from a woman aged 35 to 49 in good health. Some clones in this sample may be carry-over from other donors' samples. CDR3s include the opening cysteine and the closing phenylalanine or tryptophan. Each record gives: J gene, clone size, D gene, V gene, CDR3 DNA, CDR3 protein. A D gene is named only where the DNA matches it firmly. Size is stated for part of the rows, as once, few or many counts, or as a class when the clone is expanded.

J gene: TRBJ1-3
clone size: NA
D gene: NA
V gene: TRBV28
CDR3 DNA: TGTGCCAGCAGTTTGGGACCAGGAGGAAACACCATATATTTT
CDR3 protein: CASSLGPGGNTIYF

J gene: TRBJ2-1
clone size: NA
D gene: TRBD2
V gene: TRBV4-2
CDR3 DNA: TGTGCCAGCAGCCCGGGGACTAGCGGTTCCTACAATGAGCAGTTCTTC
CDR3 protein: CASSPGTSGSYNEQFF

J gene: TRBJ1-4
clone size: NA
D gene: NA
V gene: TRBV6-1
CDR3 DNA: TGTGCCAGCAGTGTCGGGTCTACTAATGAAAAACTGTTTTTT
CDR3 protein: CASSVGSTNEKLFF

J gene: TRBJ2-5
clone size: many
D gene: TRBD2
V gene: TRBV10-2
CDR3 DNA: TGCGCCAGCAGTGGCGGGAGAGGGACCGAGACCCAGTACTTC
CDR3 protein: CASSGGRGTETQYF

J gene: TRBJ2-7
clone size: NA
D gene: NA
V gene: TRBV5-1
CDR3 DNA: TGCGCCAGCAGCTTCGGAGGGGACGAGCAGTACTTC
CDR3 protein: CASSFGGDEQYF

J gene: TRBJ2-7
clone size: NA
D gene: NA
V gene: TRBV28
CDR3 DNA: TGTGCCAGCAGTTTTCAGGGGTACGAGCAGTACTTC
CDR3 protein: CASSFQGYEQYF

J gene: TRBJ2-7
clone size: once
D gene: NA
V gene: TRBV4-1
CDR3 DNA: TGCGCCAGCAGCCAAGAAACATGGTCCTACGAGCAGTACTTC
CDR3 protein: CASSQETWSYEQYF

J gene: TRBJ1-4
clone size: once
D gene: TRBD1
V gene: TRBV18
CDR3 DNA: TGTGCCAGCTCACTACCGGGACAGGGGCAGGAAAAACTGTTTTTT
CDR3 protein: CASSLPGQGQEKLFF

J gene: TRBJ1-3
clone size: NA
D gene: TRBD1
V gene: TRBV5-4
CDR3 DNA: TGTGCCAGCAGCTGGGGACAGGGAATGGGAAACACCATATATTTT
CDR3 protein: CASSWGQGMGNTIYF

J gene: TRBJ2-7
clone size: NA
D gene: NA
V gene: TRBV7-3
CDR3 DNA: TGTGCCAGCAGCTCGGCCGGGCTTAACGGCCAGCAGTACTTC
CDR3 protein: CASSSAGLNGQQYF

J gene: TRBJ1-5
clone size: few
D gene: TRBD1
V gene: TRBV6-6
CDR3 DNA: TGTGCCACCTTACAGGGGGTGACAGATACGCAGCATTTT
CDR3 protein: CATLQGVTDTQHF

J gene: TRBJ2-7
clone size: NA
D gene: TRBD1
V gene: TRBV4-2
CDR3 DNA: TGTGCCAGCAGCCCCACCGGGACAGGGGTATTCCACGAGCAGTACTTC
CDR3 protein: CASSPTGTGVFHEQYF

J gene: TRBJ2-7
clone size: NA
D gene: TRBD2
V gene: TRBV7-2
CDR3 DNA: TGTGCCAGCAGTCCCCAGCCGGGACTAGCGGGAGGCCCTTTTAAGCAGTACTTC
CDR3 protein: CASSPQPGLAGGPFKQYF

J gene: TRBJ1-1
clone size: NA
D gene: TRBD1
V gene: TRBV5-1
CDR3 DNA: TGCGCCAGCAGCTTGCCCCCCCGTGGACAGGGGGCTCCTGAAGCTTTCTTT
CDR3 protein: CASSLPPRGQGAPEAFF

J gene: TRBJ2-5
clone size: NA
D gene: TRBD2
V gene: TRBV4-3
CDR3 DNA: TGCGCCAGCAGCCAAGGGGGACTAGCGGGAGGGTTAGGAGAGACCCAGTACTTC
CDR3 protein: CASSQGGLAGGLGETQYF

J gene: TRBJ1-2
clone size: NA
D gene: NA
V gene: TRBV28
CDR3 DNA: TGTGCCAGCAGAAAGGCCGGGAGCAAGGGCTACACCTTC
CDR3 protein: CASRKAGSKGYTF

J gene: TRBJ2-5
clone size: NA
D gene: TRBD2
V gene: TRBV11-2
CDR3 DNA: TGTGCCAGCAGCTTAGTCGGGGCGGGACTACAAGAGACCCAGTACTTC
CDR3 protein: CASSLVGAGLQETQYF

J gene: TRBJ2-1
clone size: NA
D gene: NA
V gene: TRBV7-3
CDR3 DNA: TGTGCCAGCAGCTCCCAGGTGACTGGAAATGAGCAGTTCTTC
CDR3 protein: CASSSQVTGNEQFF

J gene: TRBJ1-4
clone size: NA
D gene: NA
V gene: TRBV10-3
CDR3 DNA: TGTGCCATCAGTGTAGGGGCGATCGGTGCCGCAACTAATGAAAAACTGTTTTTT
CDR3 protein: CAISVGAIGAATNEKLFF

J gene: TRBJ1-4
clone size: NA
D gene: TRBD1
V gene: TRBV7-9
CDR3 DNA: TGTGCCAGCAGCCCTCGGACAGGAGTAGGAAAACTGTTTTTT
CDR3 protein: CASSPRTGVGKLFF

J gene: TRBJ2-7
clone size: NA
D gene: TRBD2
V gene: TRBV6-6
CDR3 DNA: TGTGCCAGCACTCGTAGCGGGAGGATCGAGCAGTACTTC
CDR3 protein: CASTRSGRIEQYF

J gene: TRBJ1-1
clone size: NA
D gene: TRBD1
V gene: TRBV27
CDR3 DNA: TGTGCCAGCAGTTTAGGGACAGGGGTGAACACTGAAGCTTTCTTT
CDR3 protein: CASSLGTGVNTEAFF

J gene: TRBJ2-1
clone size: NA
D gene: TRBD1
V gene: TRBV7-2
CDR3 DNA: TGTGCCAGCAGCTACGACAGGGGGATTGCTGAGCAGTTCTTC
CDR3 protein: CASSYDRGIAEQFF

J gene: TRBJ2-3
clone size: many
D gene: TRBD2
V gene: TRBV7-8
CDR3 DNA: TGTGCCAGCAGCAAAAGGGCAGCGGGAGGTGGGGCAGATACGCAGTATTTT
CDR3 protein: CASSKRAAGGGADTQYF

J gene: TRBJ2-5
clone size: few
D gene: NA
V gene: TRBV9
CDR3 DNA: TGTGCCAGCAGCTCCGACCCCCAAGAGACCCAGTACTTC
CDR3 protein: CASSSDPQETQYF

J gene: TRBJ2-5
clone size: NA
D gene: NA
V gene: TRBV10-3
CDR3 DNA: TGTGCCATCAGAAAACAGGTGGGGGAGACCCAGTACTTC
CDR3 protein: CAIRKQVGETQYF

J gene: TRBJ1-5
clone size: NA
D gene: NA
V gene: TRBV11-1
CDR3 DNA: TGTGCCAGCAGCCGAAATCAGGATCAGCCCCAGCATTTT
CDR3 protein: CASSRNQDQPQHF

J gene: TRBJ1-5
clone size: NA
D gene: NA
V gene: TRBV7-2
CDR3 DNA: TGTGCCAGCAGCTTAGACAATCAGCCCCAGCATTTT
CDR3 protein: CASSLDNQPQHF

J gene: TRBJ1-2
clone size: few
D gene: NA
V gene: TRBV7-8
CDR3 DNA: TGTGCCAGCAGCTTAGTTCCCGACGGTGGCTACACCTTC
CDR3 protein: CASSLVPDGGYTF

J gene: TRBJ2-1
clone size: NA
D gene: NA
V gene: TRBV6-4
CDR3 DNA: TGTGCCAGCAGTTTAAGTGCCGATGGGGGGAATGAGCAGTTCTTC
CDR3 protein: CASSLSADGGNEQFF

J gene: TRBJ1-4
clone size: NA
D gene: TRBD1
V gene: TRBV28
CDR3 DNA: TGTGCCAGCAGTCGTCAGGGGGATAATGAAAAACTGTTTTTT
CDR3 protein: CASSRQGDNEKLFF

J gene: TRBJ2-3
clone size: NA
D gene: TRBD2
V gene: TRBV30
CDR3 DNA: TGTGCCTGGAGTCAGGGACTAGCCCTTATTGCAGATACGCAGTATTTT
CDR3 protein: CAWSQGLALIADTQYF

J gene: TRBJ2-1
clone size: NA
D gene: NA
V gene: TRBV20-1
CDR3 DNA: TGCAGTGCCACTAGGAATGAGCAGTTCTTC
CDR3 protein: CSATRNEQFF

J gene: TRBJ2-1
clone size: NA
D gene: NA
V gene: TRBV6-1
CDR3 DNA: TGTGCCAGCAACTTGGCGGGGACTTCATACAATGAGCAGTTCTTC
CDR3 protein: CASNLAGTSYNEQFF

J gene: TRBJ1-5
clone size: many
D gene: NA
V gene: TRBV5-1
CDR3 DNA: TGCGCCAGCAGCTTGGTGGGGGGGAATCAGCCCCAGCATTTT
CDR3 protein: CASSLVGGNQPQHF

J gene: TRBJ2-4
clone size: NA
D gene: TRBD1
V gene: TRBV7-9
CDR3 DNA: TGTGCAGAAACCAGGGGGACAGGGTTAGACATTCAGTACTTC
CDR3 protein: CAETRGTGLDIQYF

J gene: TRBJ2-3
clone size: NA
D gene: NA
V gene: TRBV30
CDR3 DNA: TGTGCCTGGAGGCGGGTTGATACGCAGTATTTT
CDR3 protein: CAWRRVDTQYF

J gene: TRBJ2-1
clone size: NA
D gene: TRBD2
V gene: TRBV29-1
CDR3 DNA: TGCAGCGCCCTAGCGGGAACCTACAATGAGCAGTTCTTC
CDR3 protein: CSALAGTYNEQFF

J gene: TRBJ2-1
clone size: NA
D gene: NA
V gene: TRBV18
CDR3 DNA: TGTGCCAGCTCACAGGCTGGTGGTAAGGGGGGCAATGAGCAGTTCTTC
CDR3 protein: CASSQAGGKGGNEQFF

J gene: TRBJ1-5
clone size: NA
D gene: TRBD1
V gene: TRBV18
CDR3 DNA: TGTGCCAGCTCACCCCCCACCCGGACAGGGGTTTATTTT
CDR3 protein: CASSPPTRTGVYF

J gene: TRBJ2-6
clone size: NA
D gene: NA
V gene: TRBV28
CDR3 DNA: TGTGCCAGCAGTTCTCCCACCCGCTCTGGGGCCAACGTCCTGACTTTC
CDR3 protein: CASSSPTRSGANVLTF

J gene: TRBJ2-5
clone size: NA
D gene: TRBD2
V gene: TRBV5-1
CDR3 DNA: TGCGCCAGCAGCTTGTGGAGCGGGAGTGCTGAGACCCAGTACTTC
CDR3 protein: CASSLWSGSAETQYF

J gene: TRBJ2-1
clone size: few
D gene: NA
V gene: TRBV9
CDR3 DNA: TGTGCCAGCAGCGTAGCGGGGTACAATGAGCAGTTCTTC
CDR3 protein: CASSVAGYNEQFF